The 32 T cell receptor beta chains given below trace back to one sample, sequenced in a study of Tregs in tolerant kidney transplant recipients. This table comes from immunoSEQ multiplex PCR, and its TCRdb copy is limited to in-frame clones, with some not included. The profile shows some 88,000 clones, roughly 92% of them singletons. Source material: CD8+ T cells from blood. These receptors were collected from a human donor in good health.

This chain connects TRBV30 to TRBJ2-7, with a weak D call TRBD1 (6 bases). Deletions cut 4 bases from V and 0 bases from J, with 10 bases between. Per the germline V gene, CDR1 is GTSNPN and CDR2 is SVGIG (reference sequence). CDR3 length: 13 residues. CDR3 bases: TGTGCCTGGACAGGGGCAACCTCCTACGAGCAGTACTTC. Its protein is CAWTGATSYEQYF.

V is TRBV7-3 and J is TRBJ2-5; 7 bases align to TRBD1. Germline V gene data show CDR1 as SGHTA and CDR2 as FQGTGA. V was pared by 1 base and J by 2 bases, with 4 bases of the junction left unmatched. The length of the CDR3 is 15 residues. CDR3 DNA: TGTGCCAGCAGCTTAAGTCCGGGACAGCAAGAGACCCAGTACTTC. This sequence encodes CASSLSPGQQETQYF. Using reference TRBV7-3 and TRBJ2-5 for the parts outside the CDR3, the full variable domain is GAGVSQTPSNKVTEKGKYVELRCDPISGHTALYWYRQSLGQGPEFLIYFQGTGAADDSGLPNDRFFAVRPEGSVSTLKIQRTERGDSAVYLCASSLSPGQQETQYFGPGTRLLVL.

The DNA for the CDR3 is TGTGCCAGCAGTGAAGCGCTTCAGGGCCACTATGGCTACACCTTC. Its protein is CASSEALQGHYGYTF. V and J are TRBV2 and TRBJ1-2, with D maybe TRBD1 (5 bases). CDR1 is SNHLY, CDR2 FYNNEI, per germline. The CDR3 sequence is 15 residues long. V lost 0 bases and J lost 3, with 11 bases in between.

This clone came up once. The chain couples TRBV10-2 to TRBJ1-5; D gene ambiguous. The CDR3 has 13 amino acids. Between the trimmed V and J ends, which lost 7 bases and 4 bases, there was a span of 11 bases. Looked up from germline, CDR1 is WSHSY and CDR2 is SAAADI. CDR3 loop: CASMLEGNQPQHF. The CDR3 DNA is TGCGCCAGCATGCTCGAGGGAAATCAGCCCCAGCATTTT.

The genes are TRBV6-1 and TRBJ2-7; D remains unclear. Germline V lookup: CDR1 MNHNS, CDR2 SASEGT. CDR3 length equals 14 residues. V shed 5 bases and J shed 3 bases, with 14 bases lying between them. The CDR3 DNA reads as TGTGCCAGCAGTCAGATAGGACCGTACTACGAGCAGTACTTC. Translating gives CASSQIGPYYEQYF.

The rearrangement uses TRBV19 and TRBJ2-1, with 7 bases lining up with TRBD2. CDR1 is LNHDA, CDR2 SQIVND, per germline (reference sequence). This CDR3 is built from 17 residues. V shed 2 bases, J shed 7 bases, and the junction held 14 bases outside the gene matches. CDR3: CASSIRPTSALGNEQFF. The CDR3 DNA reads TGTGCCAGTAGTATACGTCCTACTAGCGCTTTAGGGAATGAGCAGTTCTTC. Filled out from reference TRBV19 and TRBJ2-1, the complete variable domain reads DGGITQSPKYLFRKEGQNVTLSCEQNLNHDAMYWYRQDPGQGLRLIYYSQIVNDFQKGDIAEGYSVSREKKESFPLTVTSAQKNPTAFYLCASSIRPTSALGNEQFFGPGTRLTVL.

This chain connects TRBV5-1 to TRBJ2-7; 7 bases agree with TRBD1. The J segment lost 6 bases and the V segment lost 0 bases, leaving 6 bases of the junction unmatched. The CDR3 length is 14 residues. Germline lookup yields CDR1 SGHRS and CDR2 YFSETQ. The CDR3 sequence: CASSLAEGAVEQYF. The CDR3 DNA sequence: TGCGCCAGCAGCTTGGCCGAGGGGGCGGTCGAGCAGTACTTC.

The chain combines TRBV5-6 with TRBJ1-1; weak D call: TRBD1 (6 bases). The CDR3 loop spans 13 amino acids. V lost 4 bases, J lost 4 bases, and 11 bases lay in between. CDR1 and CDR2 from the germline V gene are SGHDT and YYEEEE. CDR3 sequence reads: CASSVQGTTEAFF. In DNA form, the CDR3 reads TGTGCCAGCAGCGTACAGGGAACCACTGAAGCTTTCTTT.

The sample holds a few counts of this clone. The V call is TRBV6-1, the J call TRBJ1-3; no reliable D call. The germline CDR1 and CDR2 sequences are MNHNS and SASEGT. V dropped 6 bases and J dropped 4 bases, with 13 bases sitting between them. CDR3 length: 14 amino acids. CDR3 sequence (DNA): TGTGCCAGCAGCTCGACCGCTGAAGGAAACACCATATATTTT. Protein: CASSSTAEGNTIYF.

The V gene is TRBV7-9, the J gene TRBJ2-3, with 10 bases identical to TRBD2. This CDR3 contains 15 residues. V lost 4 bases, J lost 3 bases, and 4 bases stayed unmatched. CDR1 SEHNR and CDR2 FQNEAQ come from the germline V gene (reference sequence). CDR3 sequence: CASSSSGGATDTQYF. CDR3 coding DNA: TGTGCCAGCAGCTCCAGCGGGGGGGCGACAGATACGCAGTATTTT.

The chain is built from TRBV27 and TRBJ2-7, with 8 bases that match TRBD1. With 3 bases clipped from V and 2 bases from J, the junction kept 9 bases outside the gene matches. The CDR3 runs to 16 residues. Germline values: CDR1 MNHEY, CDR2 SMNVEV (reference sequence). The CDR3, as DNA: TGTGCCAGCAGTTTTTTAACCGGGACAGGTCCCTACGAGCAGTACTTC. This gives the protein CASSFLTGTGPYEQYF.

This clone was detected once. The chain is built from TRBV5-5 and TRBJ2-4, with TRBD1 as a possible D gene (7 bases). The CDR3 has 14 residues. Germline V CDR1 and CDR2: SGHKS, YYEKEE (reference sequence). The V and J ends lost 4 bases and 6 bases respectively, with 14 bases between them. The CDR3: CASSPRQGGNIQYF. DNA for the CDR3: TGTGCCAGCAGCCCACGACAGGGAGGAAACATTCAGTACTTC.

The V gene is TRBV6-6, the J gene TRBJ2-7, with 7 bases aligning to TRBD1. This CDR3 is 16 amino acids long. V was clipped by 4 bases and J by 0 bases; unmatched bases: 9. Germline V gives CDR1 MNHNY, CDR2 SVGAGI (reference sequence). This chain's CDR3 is CASSSAPRDSSYEQYF. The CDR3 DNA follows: TGTGCCAGCAGTTCCGCACCCCGGGACAGCTCCTACGAGCAGTACTTC.

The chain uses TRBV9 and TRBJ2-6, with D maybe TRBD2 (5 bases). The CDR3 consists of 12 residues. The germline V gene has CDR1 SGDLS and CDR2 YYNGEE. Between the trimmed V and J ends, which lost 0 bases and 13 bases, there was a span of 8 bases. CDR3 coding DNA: TGTGCCAGCAGCGTAGCCGCGGGTGTCCTGACTTTC. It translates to CASSVAAGVLTF.

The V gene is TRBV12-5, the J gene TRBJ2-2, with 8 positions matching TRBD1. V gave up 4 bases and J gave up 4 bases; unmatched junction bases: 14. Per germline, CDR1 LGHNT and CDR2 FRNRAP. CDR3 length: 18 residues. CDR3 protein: CASGSVDRVRDPTGELFF. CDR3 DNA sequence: TGTGCTAGTGGTTCGGTGGACAGGGTGAGGGATCCCACCGGGGAGCTGTTTTTT.

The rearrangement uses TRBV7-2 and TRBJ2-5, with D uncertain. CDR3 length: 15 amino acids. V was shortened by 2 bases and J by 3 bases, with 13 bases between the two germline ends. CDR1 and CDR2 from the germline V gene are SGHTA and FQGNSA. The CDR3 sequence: CASSLSRALEETQYF. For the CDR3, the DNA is TGTGCCAGCAGCTTAAGTAGAGCCCTGGAAGAGACCCAGTACTTC. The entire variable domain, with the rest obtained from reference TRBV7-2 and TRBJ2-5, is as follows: GAGVSQSPSNKVTEKGKDVELRCDPISGHTALYWYRQSLGQGLEFLIYFQGNSAPDKSGLPSDRFSAERTGGSVSTLTIQRTQQEDSAVYLCASSLSRALEETQYFGPGTRLLVL.

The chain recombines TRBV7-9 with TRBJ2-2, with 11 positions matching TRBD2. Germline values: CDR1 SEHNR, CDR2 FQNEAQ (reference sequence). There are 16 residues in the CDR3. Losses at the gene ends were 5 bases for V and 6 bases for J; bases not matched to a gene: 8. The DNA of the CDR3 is TGTGCCAGCAGCCGGATACTAGCGGGGGCACCCGGGGAGCTGTTTTTT. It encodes CASSRILAGAPGELFF.

In DNA, the CDR3 is TGTGCCAGCAGCTCTCAGGTCTCCTACGAGCAGTACTTC. It translates to CASSSQVSYEQYF. The chain combines TRBV7-9 with TRBJ2-7; D remains unclear. Per germline, CDR1 SEHNR and CDR2 FQNEAQ (reference sequence). Trimming removed 4 bases at V and 0 bases at J, with 7 bases between. The CDR3 length is 13 residues.

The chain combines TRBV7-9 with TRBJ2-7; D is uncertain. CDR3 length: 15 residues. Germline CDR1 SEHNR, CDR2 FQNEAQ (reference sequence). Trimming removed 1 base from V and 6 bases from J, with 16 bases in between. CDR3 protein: CASSLGNKGRVEQYF. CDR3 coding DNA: TGTGCCAGCAGCTTAGGAAATAAGGGTCGGGTCGAGCAGTACTTC.

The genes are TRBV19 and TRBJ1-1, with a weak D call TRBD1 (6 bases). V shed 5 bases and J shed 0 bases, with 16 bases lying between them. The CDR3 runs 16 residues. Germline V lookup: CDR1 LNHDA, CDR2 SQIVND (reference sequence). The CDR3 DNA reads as TGTGCCAGTAGTTTTCCGGGACATGGCATGAACACTGAAGCTTTCTTT. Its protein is CASSFPGHGMNTEAFF.

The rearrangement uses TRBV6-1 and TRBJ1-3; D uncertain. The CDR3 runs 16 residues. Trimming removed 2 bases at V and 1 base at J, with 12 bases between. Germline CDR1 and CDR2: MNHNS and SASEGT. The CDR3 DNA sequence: TGTGCCAGCAGTGAACTATCGGACCTTTCTGGAAACACCATATATTTT. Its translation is CASSELSDLSGNTIYF.

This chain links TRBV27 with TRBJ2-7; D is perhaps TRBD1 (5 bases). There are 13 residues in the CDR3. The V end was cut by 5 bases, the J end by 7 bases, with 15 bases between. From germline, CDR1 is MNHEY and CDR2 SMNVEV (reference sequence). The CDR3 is CASSPLGPWEQYF. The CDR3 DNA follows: TGTGCCAGCAGTCCTCTGGGGCCCTGGGAGCAGTACTTC.

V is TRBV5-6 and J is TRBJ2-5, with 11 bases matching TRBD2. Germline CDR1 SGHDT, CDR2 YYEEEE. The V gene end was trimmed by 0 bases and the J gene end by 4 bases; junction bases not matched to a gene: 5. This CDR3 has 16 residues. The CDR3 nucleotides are TGTGCCAGCAGCTTGGGGTCTAGCGGGAGGAGAGAGACCCAGTACTTC. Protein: CASSLGSSGRRETQYF.

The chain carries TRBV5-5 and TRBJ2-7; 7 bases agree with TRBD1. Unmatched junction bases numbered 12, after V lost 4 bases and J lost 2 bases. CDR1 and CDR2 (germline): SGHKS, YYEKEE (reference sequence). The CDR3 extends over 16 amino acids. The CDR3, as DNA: TGTGCCAGCAGCCCCCTAGACAGGGCGGTAACCTACGAGCAGTACTTC. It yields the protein CASSPLDRAVTYEQYF. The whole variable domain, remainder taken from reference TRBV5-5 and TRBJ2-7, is DAGVTQSPTHLIKTRGQQVTLRCSPISGHKSVSWYQQVLGQGPQFIFQYYEKEERGRGNFPDRFSARQFPNYSSELNVNALLLGDSALYLCASSPLDRAVTYEQYFGPGTRLTVT.

This chain's CDR3 is CASRNREPKVAFF. CDR3 nucleotides: TGTGCCAGCAGGAACAGGGAACCGAAGGTGGCTTTCTTT. This chain uses TRBV6-5 with TRBJ1-1, with D perhaps TRBD1 (6 bases). CDR1 is MNHEY, CDR2 SVGAGI, per germline. The CDR3 spans 13 residues. Trimming left V 6 bases short and J 11 bases short, with 19 bases between.

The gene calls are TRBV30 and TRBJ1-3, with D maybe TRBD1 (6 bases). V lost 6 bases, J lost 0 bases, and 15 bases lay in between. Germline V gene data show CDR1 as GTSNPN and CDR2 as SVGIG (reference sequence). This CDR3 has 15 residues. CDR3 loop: CACRGATTSGNTIYF. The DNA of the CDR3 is TGTGCCTGCCGGGGGGCGACCACCTCTGGAAACACCATATATTTT.

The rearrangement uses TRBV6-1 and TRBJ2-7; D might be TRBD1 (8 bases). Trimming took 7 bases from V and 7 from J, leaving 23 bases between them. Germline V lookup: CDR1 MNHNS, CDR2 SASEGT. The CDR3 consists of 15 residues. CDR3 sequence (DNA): TGTGCCAGCACTCAACCTCCCGGACAGGGAGGGGAGCAGTACTTC. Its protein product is CASTQPPGQGGEQYF.

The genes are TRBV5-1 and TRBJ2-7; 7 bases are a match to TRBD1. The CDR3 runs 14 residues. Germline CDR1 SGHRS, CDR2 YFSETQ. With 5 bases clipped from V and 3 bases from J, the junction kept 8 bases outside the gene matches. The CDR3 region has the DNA TGCGCCAGCAGAATCGAGACAGGGTTCTACGAGCAGTACTTC. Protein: CASRIETGFYEQYF.

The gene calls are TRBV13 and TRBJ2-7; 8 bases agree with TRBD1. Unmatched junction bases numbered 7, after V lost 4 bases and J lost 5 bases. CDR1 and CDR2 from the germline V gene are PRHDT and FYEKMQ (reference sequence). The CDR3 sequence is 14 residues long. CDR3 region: CASSSRTGPNEQYF. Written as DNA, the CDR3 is TGTGCCAGCAGCTCGCGGACAGGGCCGAACGAGCAGTACTTC.

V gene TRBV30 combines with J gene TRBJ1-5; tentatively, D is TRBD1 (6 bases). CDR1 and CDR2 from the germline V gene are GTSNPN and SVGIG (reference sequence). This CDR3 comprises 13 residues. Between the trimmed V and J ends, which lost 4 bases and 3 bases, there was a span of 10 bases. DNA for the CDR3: TGTGCCTGGACAACAGGGTACAATCAGCCCCAGCATTTT. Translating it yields CAWTTGYNQPQHF.

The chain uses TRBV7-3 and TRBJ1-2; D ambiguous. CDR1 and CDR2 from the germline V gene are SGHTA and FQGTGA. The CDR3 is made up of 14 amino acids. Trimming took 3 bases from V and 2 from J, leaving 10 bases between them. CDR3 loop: CASSFGSDNYGYTF. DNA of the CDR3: TGTGCCAGCAGCTTTGGATCTGACAACTATGGCTACACCTTC.

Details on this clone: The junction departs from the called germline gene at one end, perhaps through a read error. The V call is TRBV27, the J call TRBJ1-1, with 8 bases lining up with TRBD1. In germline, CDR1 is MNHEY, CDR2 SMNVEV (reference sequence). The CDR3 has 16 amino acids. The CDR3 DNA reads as TGTGCCAGCAGTAGCAGACAGGGGTGGGTGAACATTGAAGCTTTCTTT. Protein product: CASSSRQGWVNIEAFF.